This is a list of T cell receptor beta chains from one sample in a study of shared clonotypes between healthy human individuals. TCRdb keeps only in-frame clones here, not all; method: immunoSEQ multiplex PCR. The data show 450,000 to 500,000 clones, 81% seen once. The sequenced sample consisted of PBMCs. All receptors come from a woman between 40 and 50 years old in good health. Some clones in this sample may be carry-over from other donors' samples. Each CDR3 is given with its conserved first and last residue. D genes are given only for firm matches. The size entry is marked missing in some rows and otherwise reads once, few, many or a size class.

TGTGCCAGAAGCTTGGAGGGATGGGACTCACTAAACACCGGGGAGCTGTTTTTT	CARSLEGWDSLNTGELFF	NA	TRBV5-3	NA	TRBJ2-2
TGTGCCTGGACCCTGGCGGGGTCCCTTTCCTACAATGAGCAGTTCTTC	CAWTLAGSLSYNEQFF	NA	TRBV30	NA	TRBJ2-1
TGCGCCAGCCGCCGGGGGGCCGACTCTGGAAACACCATATATTTT	CASRRGADSGNTIYF	NA	TRBV5-1	NA	TRBJ1-3
TGCAGCGTAGGCAATACGAAACTAGCGGGAGTTACAGATACGCAGTATTTT	CSVGNTKLAGVTDTQYF	TRBD2	TRBV29-1	NA	TRBJ2-3
TGTGCCAGCAACACAGGGACCACAGATACGCAGTATTTT	CASNTGTTDTQYF	NA	TRBV18	NA	TRBJ2-3
TGTGCCAGCAGCCCGCAAATGGACAGTAATGAAAAACTGTTTTTT	CASSPQMDSNEKLFF	NA	TRBV7-2	NA	TRBJ1-4
TGTGCCAGCAGTGAATGGGCGGGGGAGGCTAATGAAAAACTGTTTTTT	CASSEWAGEANEKLFF	NA	TRBV6-1	NA	TRBJ1-4
TGTGCCAGCAGCCCCGATAGCGGGACCCAAGAGACCCAGTACTTC	CASSPDSGTQETQYF	TRBD2	TRBV7-2	once	TRBJ2-5
TGTGCCAGCAGTTCCAATATCAATGAGCAGTTCTTC	CASSSNINEQFF	NA	TRBV28	once	TRBJ2-1
TGTGCCAGCGGAGAGGGGGCCCCCTATCAGCCCCAGCATTTT	CASGEGAPYQPQHF	TRBD1	TRBV9	few	TRBJ1-5
TGCAGCGTTGAGACAGGGAATGGAGATACGCAGTATTTT	CSVETGNGDTQYF	TRBD1	TRBV29-1	NA	TRBJ2-3
TGTGCCAGCAGCCCCCCATCTCTACTAGAAGACAATGAGCAGTTCTTC	CASSPPSLLEDNEQFF	NA	TRBV28	once	TRBJ2-1
TGTGCCAGCAGCGCTCTAGCGGGAGTTGCCAATGAGCAGTTCTTC	CASSALAGVANEQFF	TRBD2	TRBV7-2	NA	TRBJ2-1
TGTGCCACCAGCAGAGCCGGGACAGGGGTCATGCACTCTGGGGCCAACGTCCTGACTTTC	CATSRAGTGVMHSGANVLTF	TRBD1	TRBV15	NA	TRBJ2-6
TGTGCCAGCTCACCAGGGGCAGGGGAAGCTTTCTTT	CASSPGAGEAFF	NA	TRBV18	once	TRBJ1-1
TGTGCCAGCAGCGAGAGCCTAGCCCCTGGGTATGGCTACACCTTC	CASSESLAPGYGYTF	NA	TRBV6-1	NA	TRBJ1-2
TGTGCCTGGAGTCTTTCCCGGGACAGGGGCCTTAGGGCTAATGAAAAACTGTTTTTT	CAWSLSRDRGLRANEKLFF	TRBD1	TRBV30	once	TRBJ1-4
TGCGCCAGCAGCCAAAGTGGGGTAGCTGGGGCCAACGTCCTGACTTTC	CASSQSGVAGANVLTF	NA	TRBV4-3	NA	TRBJ2-6
TGTGCCAGCAGTGCCCGACAGGGGGCAAGGGCTTTCTTT	CASSARQGARAFF	TRBD1	TRBV27	NA	TRBJ1-1
TGTGCCAGTAGTATAGCAACAGATACGCAGTATTTT	CASSIATDTQYF	NA	TRBV19	NA	TRBJ2-3
TGTGCCAGCAGTTTCGCTAGGGTGACTAGCCTCTATGAGCAGTTCTTC	CASSFARVTSLYEQFF	TRBD2	TRBV28	NA	TRBJ2-1
TGTGCCAGCAGTCGCCCGGGCGAGACTGAAAAACTGTTTTTT	CASSRPGETEKLFF	NA	TRBV27	NA	TRBJ1-4
TGCGCCAGCAGCTTGTCGGGGAATGAGCAGTTCTTC	CASSLSGNEQFF	NA	TRBV5-1	NA	TRBJ2-1
TGTGCCAGCAGTTACTCGGGGGGTGAAGAGCAGTTCTTC	CASSYSGGEEQFF	NA	TRBV6-5	NA	TRBJ2-1
TGTGCCAGCTCACCCGCGGGGAGTCAGCCCCAGCATTTT	CASSPAGSQPQHF	NA	TRBV18	NA	TRBJ1-5
TGTGCCAGCAGCCAACCATCCCGAGCGGGAATTTACAATGAGCAGTTCTTC	CASSQPSRAGIYNEQFF	TRBD2	TRBV7-9	NA	TRBJ2-1
TGTGCCAGCAGCTCGTTCCTGGGGACCGAGCAGTACTTC	CASSSFLGTEQYF	NA	TRBV9	NA	TRBJ2-7
TGTGCCACCAGCAGAGTGTTTACTGAAGCTTTCTTT	CATSRVFTEAFF	NA	TRBV15	NA	TRBJ1-1
TGTGCCAGCAGCAGGGACATCTCTGGAAACACCATATATTTT	CASSRDISGNTIYF	NA	TRBV5-8	NA	TRBJ1-3
TGCAGCGTTGAATCTCCCAACCGGGGGCGCACCGGGGAGCTGTTTTTT	CSVESPNRGRTGELFF	NA	TRBV29-1	NA	TRBJ2-2
TGCGCCAGCAGCCCGCAGGGACTAGCGGAAGAGACCCAGTACTTC	CASSPQGLAEETQYF	TRBD2	TRBV5-1	NA	TRBJ2-5
TGCGCCAGCAGCGGACAGGGGGCTAGCGACGAGCAGTACTTC	CASSGQGASDEQYF	TRBD1	TRBV5-1	few	TRBJ2-7
TGCAGCGCAGGGACCTCGGGGGAGCAGTACTTC	CSAGTSGEQYF	NA	TRBV29-1	NA	TRBJ2-7
TGTGCCAGCAGCCGGGGTACCTCACTCGGGGCCCGGGGCTACACCTTC	CASSRGTSLGARGYTF	NA	TRBV4-2	once	TRBJ1-2
TGTGCCACCAGCAGATTCATTGTCCAGGACTCGCCCCAGCATTTT	CATSRFIVQDSPQHF	NA	TRBV15	NA	TRBJ1-5
TGTGCCAGCTCACCAAAGCCCCCAGAACAAGAGACCCAGTACTTC	CASSPKPPEQETQYF	NA	TRBV18	NA	TRBJ2-5
TGTGCCAGCAGCGGGACAGGGTTCTATGGCTACACCTTC	CASSGTGFYGYTF	TRBD1	TRBV27	NA	TRBJ1-2
TGTGCCAGCGCGACCGCGGCAGGGGGACGCACCGGGGAGCTGTTTTTT	CASATAAGGRTGELFF	TRBD1	TRBV5-4	NA	TRBJ2-2
TGTGCCAGCAGTTTTTACGGGGAGACCCAGTACTTC	CASSFYGETQYF	NA	TRBV27	once	TRBJ2-5
TGTGCCAGCAGTTACTCGATCCTCAATCAGCCCCAGCATTTT	CASSYSILNQPQHF	NA	TRBV6-6	NA	TRBJ1-5
TGCGCCAGCAGCTTGGTGGGGTCGCAGCAGTTCTTC	CASSLVGSQQFF	NA	TRBV5-1	NA	TRBJ2-1
TGTGCCAGCCCCCTACGGCGGGGGACCTACAGACCCGAGGAACTGTTTTTT	CASPLRRGTYRPEELFF	NA	TRBV28	NA	TRBJ1-4
TGTGCCAGTAGTGACACTAGCGCTACCTACGAGCAGTACTTC	CASSDTSATYEQYF	TRBD2	TRBV19	NA	TRBJ2-7
TGTGCCAGCAGTTTGGGAAGAATAGACATTATCCCAAATATCTACGAGCAGTACTTC	CASSLGRIDIIPNIYEQYF	NA	TRBV27	NA	TRBJ2-7
TGCAGCGTTGAGGTGTTGACTGACTCCTACGAGCAGTACTTC	CSVEVLTDSYEQYF	NA	TRBV29-1	many	TRBJ2-7
TGTGCCAGCTCACCACCGGAACTAGCGGGAGTATCCTACAATGAGCAGTTCTTC	CASSPPELAGVSYNEQFF	TRBD2	TRBV18	NA	TRBJ2-1
TGCGCCAGCAGCTTGGAGAGGGGTGATTCAGATACGCAGTATTTT	CASSLERGDSDTQYF	NA	TRBV5-1	NA	TRBJ2-3
TGTGCCAGCAGCTCGGAGGGACCAACAGATACGCAGTATTTT	CASSSEGPTDTQYF	NA	TRBV7-9	NA	TRBJ2-3
TGTGCCAGCAGTCCGACGGGAGGTGCCAATGAGCAGTTCTTC	CASSPTGGANEQFF	TRBD2	TRBV28	many	TRBJ2-1
TGTGCCAGCAGCGAGACTAGCGGGAGCTTAGAGACCCAGTACTTC	CASSETSGSLETQYF	TRBD2	TRBV5-4	NA	TRBJ2-5
TGTGCCTGGAGTCTCACGCCTGGGGCCAACGTCCTGACTTTC	CAWSLTPGANVLTF	NA	TRBV30	NA	TRBJ2-6
TGCGCCAGCAGTCAATCGGCAGTACCCGGGGAGCTGTTTTTT	CASSQSAVPGELFF	NA	TRBV23-1	NA	TRBJ2-2